This T cell receptor (beta chain) originates from a study of cytomegalovirus exposure and HLA in healthy donors. Looked up from germline, CDR1 is LGHNA and CDR2 is YNFKEQ. The CDR3 length is 16 residues. Trimming took 1 base from V and 1 from J, leaving 12 bases between them. General study points: Most TCR sequences were rare, but some public TCRs occurred in many donors.

Comments on this clone: Its specificity is not known.

The PCR used 60 Vbeta and 13 Jbeta primers. Sequenced by immunoSEQ multiplex PCR; TCRdb stores in-frame clones only, minus some. The sample has roughly 250,000 clones, roughly 81% seen once. The receptor was isolated from a woman in her 40s in good health and CMV-seropositive. The sample was PBMCs. The rearrangement joins TRBV4-2 to TRBJ2-3; the D gene is possibly TRBD2 (6 bases). CDR3 in DNA: TGTGCCAGCAGCCAAGTTGGAGGGGTTGGCACAGATACGCAGTATTTT. Translating gives CASSQVGGVGTDTQYF.